The T cell receptor beta chain described here comes from a study of blood T cell repertoires in COVID-19. Overall study: Some COVID-19 samples were acute and others convalescent; all came from the United States, Italy and Spain. The analysed material was cDNA or gDNA that came from T cells, B-cell-depleted T cells, or PBMCs.

As originally analysed: It was from reference gene primer amplification that nucleated cell counts were estimated. Some clones are missing from TCRdb's copy, which holds only in-frame ones; the method was immunoSEQ multiplex PCR. V and J calls and clone size come straight from that table; D and trimming were deduced from the DNA. This table holds over 200,000 clones, over 75% found once. A note on this clone: Other DNA sequences in this sample translate to the same CDR3.

Trimming left V 1 base short and J 2 bases short, with 5 bases between. The CDR3 is 13 amino acids. Germline V gene data show CDR1 as LGHDT and CDR2 as YNNKEL (reference sequence). Sequenced: peripheral blood. This chain uses TRBV3-1 (or the pseudogene TRBV3-2) with TRBJ1-1; D call uncertain. The source is a human donor in a cohort sampled during active COVID-19. The CDR3 DNA follows: TGTGCCAGCAGCCAAGGTAGAAACACTGAAGCTTTCTTT. Amino acid sequence: CASSQGRNTEAFF.